Listed here is a single T cell receptor beta chain. Its specificity is unknown. Disease duration under 2 months; hyperthyroidism patients were aged 18 to 65. Regions amplified from RNA transcripts were the TCR beta CDR3 regions. Using the HTBI primer set, a first-round RT-PCR was run on the TCR CDR3. One entry per CDR3 protein results from TCRdb running MiXCR on the multiplex PCR reads. The sample carries around 720,000 distinct CDR3 sequences, roughly 32% recorded once. This CDR3 contains 13 residues. With 1 base removed from V and 6 bases from J, the gap between germline ends came to 9 bases. From germline, CDR1 is SEHNR and CDR2 FQNEAQ (reference sequence). The sample originates from a study of T cells in Graves' hyperthyroidism and ophthalmopathy. Findings and limits, study-wide: Ophthalmopathy and stable hyperthyroidism were separated by a 13 V-J model.

The TCR comes from a woman between 40 and 50 years old with Graves' hyperthyroidism. The chain has TRBV7-9 and TRBJ1-2; D is ambiguous. Sequences were obtained from blood. As DNA, the CDR3 is TGTGCCAGCAGCTTAGGATGGACGGATGGCTACACCTTC. This translates into CASSLGWTDGYTF.